This T cell receptor beta chain was observed in a study of shared clonotypes between healthy human individuals. With 3 bases clipped from V and 4 bases from J, the junction kept 19 bases outside the gene matches. Germline CDR1 SQVTM, CDR2 ANQGSEA. The CDR3 consists of 20 residues. Whole-study findings and limits: Lower generation probabilities were found for non-shared clonotypes than for those shared by all four donors. The naive CD4 repertoires of a handful of donors were compared, and about 5% of clonotypes were shared. Measured sharing among donors was expected to vary with sequencing depth.

As for this clone: Its antigen is currently unknown.

Naive CD8 cells, CD45RO-negative and positively selected for CCR7, excluded terminally differentiated effector memory CD45RA+ cells. Each of the donors was a healthy adult who was HIV-negative and had not had a recent acute infection or vaccination. Sequencing was performed with immunoSEQ multiplex PCR; in TCRdb, only in-frame clones are kept and a portion is missing. Seen here are some 740,000 clones, 92% observed once, and the top ten hold about 24%. This clonotype was obtained from a man between 25 and 39 years old in good health. The rearrangement links TRBV29-1 to TRBJ2-1; TRBD2 matches 12 bases. Material for sequencing was naive CD8+ T cells sorted from blood. CDR3 amino acids: CSVDLVVGLAGTNAYNEQFF. The CDR3 DNA follows: TGCAGCGTTGACTTAGTTGTCGGACTAGCGGGAACCAACGCATACAATGAGCAGTTCTTC.